This T cell receptor beta chain was documented in a study of T cells in Graves' hyperthyroidism and ophthalmopathy. Findings and caveats of the study: Most thyroid-expanded clonotypes above 0.001 were also found in blood. Ophthalmopathy stood apart from stable hyperthyroidism in a 13 V-J model.

Trimming took off 4 bases at V and 3 bases at J, with 15 bases between the two ends. Per germline, CDR1 SEHNR and CDR2 FQNEAQ (reference sequence). The CDR3 totals 15 residues. Graves' hyperthyroidism was deemed stable given no ophthalmopathy progression within 18 months. As concerns this clonotype: Its antigen is unidentified.

There were TCR beta CDR3 regions amplified from RNA transcripts. The HTBI primer set served for first-round RT-PCR of the TCR CDR3. Using its own MiXCR run on the multiplex PCR reads, TCRdb lists one record per CDR3 protein. The profile shows roughly 700,000 distinct CDR3 sequences, about 15% of them singletons. Sequencing was done on a sample of blood. This chain uses TRBV7-9 with TRBJ2-5; D call uncertain. This receptor was identified in a woman aged 18 to 35 with Graves' hyperthyroidism. DNA for the CDR3: TGTGCCAGCAGCTATAAGAAGGCGTCCAAAGAGACCCAGTACTTC. Translating gives CASSYKKASKETQYF.